This T cell receptor beta chain was recorded in a study of vaccination and CD4 T cells after COVID-19. The treatment here: approximately 11-day PBMC culture with coronavirus spike peptide pools or control peptides (ViraFEST assay). The unexposed donor gave CD4+ T cells before the COVID-19 pandemic (2011-2018). The Oncomine TCR Beta short-read assay was applied to DNA of cultured CD4+ T cells. TCRdb itself ran the PCR reads through MiXCR, one entry per CDR3 protein. The table records more than 5,000 distinct CDR3 sequences, roughly 40% of them present only once. Germline V gene lookup returns CDR1 SNHLY and CDR2 FYNNEI. The CDR3 has 14 residues. Trimming took 3 bases from V and 5 from J, leaving 11 bases between them. A remark on this clonotype: The antigen is not known.

The TCR originated in a human donor in good health. Sequenced: CD4+ T cells from blood, cultured in vitro. The rearrangement uses TRBV2 and TRBJ1-5; tentative D call: TRBD1 (6 bases). CDR3 DNA sequence: TGTGCCAGCAGTGAGGAAGGGGGGTATCAGCCCCAGCATTTT. Protein: CASSEEGGYQPQHF.